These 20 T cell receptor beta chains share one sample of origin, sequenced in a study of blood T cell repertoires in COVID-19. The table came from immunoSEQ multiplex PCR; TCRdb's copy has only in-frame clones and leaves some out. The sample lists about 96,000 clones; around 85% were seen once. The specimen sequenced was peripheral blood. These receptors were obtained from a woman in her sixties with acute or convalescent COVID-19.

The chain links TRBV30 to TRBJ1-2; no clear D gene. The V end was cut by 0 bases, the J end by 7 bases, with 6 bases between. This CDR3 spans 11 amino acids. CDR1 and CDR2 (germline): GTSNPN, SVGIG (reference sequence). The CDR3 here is CAWSVRVGYTF. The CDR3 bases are TGTGCCTGGAGTGTACGGGTTGGCTACACCTTC.

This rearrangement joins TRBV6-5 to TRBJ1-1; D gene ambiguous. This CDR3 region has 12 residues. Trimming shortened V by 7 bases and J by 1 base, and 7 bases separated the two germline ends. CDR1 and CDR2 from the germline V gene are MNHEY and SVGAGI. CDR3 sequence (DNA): TGTGCCAGCATGGGAGGGAACACTGAAGCTTTCTTT. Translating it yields CASMGGNTEAFF.

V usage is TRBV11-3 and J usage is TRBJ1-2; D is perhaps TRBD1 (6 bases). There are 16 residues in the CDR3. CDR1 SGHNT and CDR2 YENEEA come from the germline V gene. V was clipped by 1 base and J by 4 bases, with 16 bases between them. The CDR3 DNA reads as TGTGCCAGCAGCTTAGCGGGAGGGGGTGTTGGCTATGGCTACACCTTC. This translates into CASSLAGGGVGYGYTF. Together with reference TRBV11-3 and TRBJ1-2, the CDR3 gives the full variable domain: EAGVVQSPRYKIIEKKQPVAFWCNPISGHNTLYWYLQNLGQGPELLIRYENEEAVDDSQLPKDRFSAERLKGVDSTLKIQPAELGDSAVYLCASSLAGGGVGYGYTFGSGTRLTVV.

CDR3 nucleotides: TGTGCCAGCAGCGTAGATGGTAGCTATGGCTACACCTTC. Encoded protein: CASSVDGSYGYTF. The chain has TRBV9 and TRBJ1-2, with D hard to call. CDR3 length: 13 amino acids. Germline assignment: CDR1 SGDLS and CDR2 YYNGEE. V was cut by 0 bases and J by 4 bases, with 7 bases left in between. The full variable domain, rest sourced from reference TRBV9 and TRBJ1-2, is DSGVTQTPKHLITATGQRVTLRCSPRSGDLSVYWYQQSLDQGLQFLIQYYNGEERAKGNILERFSAQQFPDLHSELNLSSLELGDSALYFCASSVDGSYGYTFGSGTRLTVV.

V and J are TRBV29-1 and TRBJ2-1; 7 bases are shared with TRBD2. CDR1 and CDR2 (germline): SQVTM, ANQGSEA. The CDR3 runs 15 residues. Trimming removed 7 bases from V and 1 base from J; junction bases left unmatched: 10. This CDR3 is CSGAMGGGSYNEQFF. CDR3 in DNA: TGCAGCGGCGCTATGGGGGGGGGTTCCTACAATGAGCAGTTCTTC.

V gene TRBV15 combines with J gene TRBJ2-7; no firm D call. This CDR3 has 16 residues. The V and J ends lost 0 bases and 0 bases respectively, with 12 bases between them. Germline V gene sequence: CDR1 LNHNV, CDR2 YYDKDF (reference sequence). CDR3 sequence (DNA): TGTGCCACCAGCAGAGATGTCTCGCGAAGCTCCTACGAGCAGTACTTC. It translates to CATSRDVSRSSYEQYF.

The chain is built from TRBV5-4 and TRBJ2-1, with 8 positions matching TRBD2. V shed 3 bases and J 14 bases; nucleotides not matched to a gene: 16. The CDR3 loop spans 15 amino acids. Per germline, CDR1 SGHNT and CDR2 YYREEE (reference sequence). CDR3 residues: CASSYPGAGGSGEFF. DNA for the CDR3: TGTGCCAGCAGCTATCCGGGGGCGGGGGGCTCCGGGGAGTTCTTC.

CDR3 bases: TGTGCCAGTAGTATTCAGGACAGGGGGCACCAGCCCCAGCATTTT. It specifies CASSIQDRGHQPQHF. The chain employs TRBV19 and TRBJ1-5; 11 bases match TRBD1. J lost 7 bases, V lost 3 bases, and 5 bases had no gene match. Per germline, CDR1 LNHDA and CDR2 SQIVND (reference sequence). This CDR3 spans 15 amino acids.

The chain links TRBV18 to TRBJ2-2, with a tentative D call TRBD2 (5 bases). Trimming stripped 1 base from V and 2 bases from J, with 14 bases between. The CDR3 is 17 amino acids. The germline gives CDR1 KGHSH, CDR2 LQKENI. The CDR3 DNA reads TGTGCCAGCTCACCACAGGAGGCGACGGGAAACACCGGGGAGCTGTTTTTT. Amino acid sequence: CASSPQEATGNTGELFF. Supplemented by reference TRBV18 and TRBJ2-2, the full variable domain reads NAGVMQNPRHLVRRRGQEARLRCSPMKGHSHVYWYRQLPEEGLKFMVYLQKENIIDESGMPKERFSAEFPKEGPSILRIQQVVRGDSAAYFCASSPQEATGNTGELFFGEGSRLTVL.

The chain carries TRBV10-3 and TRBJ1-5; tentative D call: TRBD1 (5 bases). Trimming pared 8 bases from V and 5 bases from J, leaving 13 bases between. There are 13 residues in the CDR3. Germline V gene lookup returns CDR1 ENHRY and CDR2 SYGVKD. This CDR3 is CAIGLGGDQPQHF. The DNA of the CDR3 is TGTGCCATCGGGCTGGGGGGTGATCAGCCCCAGCATTTT.

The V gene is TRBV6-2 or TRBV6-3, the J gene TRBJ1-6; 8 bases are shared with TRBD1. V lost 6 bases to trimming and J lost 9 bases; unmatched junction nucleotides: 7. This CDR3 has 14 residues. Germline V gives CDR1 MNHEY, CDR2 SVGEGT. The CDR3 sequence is CASSQDRGASPLHF. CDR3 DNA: TGTGCCAGCAGCCAAGACAGGGGAGCTTCACCCCTCCACTTT.

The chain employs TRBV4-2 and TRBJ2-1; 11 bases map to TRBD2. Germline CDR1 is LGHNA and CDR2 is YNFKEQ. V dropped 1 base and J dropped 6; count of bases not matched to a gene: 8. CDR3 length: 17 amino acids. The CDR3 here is CASSQGPTSGVPNEQFF. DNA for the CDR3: TGTGCCAGCAGCCAAGGGCCGACTAGCGGGGTCCCCAATGAGCAGTTCTTC.

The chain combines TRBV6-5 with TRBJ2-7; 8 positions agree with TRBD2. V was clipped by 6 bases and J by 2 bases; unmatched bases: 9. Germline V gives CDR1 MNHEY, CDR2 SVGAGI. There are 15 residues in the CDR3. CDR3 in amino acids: CASSSPGTRPYEQYF. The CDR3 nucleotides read TGTGCCAGCAGCAGTCCCGGGACTAGACCCTACGAGCAGTACTTC.

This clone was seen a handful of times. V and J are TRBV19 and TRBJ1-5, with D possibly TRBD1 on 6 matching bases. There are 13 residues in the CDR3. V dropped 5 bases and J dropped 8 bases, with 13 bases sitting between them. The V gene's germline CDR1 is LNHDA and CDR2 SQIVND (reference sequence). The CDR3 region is CASSLDRIEPQHF. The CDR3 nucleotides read TGTGCCAGTAGTCTCGACAGGATAGAGCCCCAGCATTTT.

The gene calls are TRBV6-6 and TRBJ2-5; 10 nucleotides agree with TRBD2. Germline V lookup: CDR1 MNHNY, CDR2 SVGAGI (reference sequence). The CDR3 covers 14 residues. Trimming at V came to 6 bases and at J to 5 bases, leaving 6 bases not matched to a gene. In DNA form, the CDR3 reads TGTGCCAGCAGGGGAGCGGGGGGGCAGGAGACCCAGTACTTC. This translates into CASRGAGGQETQYF.

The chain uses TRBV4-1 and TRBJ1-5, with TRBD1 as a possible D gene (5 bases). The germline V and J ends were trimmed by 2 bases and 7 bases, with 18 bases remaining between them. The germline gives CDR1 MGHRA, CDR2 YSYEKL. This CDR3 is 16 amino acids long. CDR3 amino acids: CASSQYPANRGQPQHF. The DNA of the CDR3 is TGCGCCAGCAGCCAATACCCGGCAAACCGGGGGCAGCCCCAGCATTTT.

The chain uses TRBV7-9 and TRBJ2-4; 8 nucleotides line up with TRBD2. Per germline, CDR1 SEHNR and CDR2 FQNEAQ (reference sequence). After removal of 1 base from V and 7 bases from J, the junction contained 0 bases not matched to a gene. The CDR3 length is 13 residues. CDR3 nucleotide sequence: TGTGCCAGCAGCTTAGGCGGGGGGAACATTCAGTACTTC. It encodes CASSLGGGNIQYF.

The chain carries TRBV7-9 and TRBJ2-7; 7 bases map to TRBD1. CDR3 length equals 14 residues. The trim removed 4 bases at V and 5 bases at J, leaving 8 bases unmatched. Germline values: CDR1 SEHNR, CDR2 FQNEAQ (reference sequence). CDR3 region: CASSWTGLGDEQYF. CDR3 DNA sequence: TGTGCCAGCAGCTGGACAGGTTTAGGGGACGAGCAGTACTTC.

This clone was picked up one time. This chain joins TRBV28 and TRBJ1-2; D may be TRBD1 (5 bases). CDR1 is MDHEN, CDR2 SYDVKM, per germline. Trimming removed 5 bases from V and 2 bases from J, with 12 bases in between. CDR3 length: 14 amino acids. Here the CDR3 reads CASSPGGGNYGYTF. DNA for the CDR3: TGTGCCAGCAGTCCCGGCGGGGGGAACTATGGCTACACCTTC.

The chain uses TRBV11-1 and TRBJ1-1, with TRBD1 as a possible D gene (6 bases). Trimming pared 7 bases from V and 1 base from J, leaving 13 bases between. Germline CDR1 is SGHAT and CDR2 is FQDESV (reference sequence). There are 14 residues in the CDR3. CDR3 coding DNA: TGTGCCAGCAACTTGGACAGATCGAACACTGAAGCTTTCTTT. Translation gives CASNLDRSNTEAFF.